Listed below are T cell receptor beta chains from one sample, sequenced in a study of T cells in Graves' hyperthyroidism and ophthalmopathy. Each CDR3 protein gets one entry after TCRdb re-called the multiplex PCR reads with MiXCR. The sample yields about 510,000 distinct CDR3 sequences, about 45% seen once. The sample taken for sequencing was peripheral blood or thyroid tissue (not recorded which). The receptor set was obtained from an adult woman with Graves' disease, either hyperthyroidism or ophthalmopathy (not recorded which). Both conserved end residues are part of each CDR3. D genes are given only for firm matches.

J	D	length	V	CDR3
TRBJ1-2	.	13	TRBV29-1	CSVEPLWNYGYTF
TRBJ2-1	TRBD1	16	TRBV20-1	CSAPLGTGFSYNEQFF
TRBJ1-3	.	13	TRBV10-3	CAISAGYGYTIYF
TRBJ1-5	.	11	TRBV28	CASSRNQPQHF
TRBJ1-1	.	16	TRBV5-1	CASSPRWGQTNTEAFF
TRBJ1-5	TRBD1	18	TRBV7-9	CASSHRDRVLWSNQPQHF
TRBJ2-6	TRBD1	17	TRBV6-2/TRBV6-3	CASSQGQGRAGANVLTF
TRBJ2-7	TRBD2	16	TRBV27	CASSLRLAGVLYEQYF
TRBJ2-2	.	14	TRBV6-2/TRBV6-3	CASSYFRDTGELFF
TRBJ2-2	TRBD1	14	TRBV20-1	CSAIGGVNTGELFF
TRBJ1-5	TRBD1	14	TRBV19	CASSPGGGNQPQHF
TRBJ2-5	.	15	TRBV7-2	CASSGRIGTGETQYF
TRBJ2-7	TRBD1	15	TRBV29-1	CSVEDGTGYPYEQYF
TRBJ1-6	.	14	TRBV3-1	CASSRTDRNSPLHF
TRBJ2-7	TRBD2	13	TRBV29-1	CSVSNGLASEQYF
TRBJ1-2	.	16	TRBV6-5	CASSYSSGYRFYGYTF
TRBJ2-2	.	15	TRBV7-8	CASSLGAYITGELFF
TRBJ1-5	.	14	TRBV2	CASSDRQALQPQHF
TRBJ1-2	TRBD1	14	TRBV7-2	CASSLSRDRGGYTF
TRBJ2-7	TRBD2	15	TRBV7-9	CASSLVWREGREQYF
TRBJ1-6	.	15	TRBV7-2	CASSLRHPVNSPLHF
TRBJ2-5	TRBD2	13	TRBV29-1	CSVLLAGGETQYF
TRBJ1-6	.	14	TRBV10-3	CAISGTSGDQPLHF
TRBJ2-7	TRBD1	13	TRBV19	CASSSGTGYEQYF
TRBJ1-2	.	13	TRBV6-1	CASSARSNSGYTF
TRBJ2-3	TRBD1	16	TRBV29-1	CSVEGVGTGSSDTQYF
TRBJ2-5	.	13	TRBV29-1	CSVRYSGVETQYF
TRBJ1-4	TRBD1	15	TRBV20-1	CSANAPGQGSEKLFF